The clone carrying this T cell receptor (beta chain) appeared once. This entry is derived from a study of blood T cell repertoires in COVID-19. The assay was immunoSEQ multiplex PCR, and TCRdb's table has in-frame clones only and misses some. The table lists 87,000 or so clones, about 87% of them singletons. The source is a middle-aged man with acute or convalescent COVID-19. Source material: peripheral blood.

The CDR3 sequence is CASSHRGRSGNTIYF. CDR3 bases: TGTGCCAGTAGCCACAGGGGGCGATCTGGAAACACCATATATTTT. The rearrangement joins TRBV19 to TRBJ1-3; 9 positions agree with TRBD1. V was pared by 6 bases and J by 1 base, with 4 bases of the junction left unmatched. The CDR3 extends over 15 amino acids. CDR1 is LNHDA, CDR2 SQIVND, per germline (reference sequence).